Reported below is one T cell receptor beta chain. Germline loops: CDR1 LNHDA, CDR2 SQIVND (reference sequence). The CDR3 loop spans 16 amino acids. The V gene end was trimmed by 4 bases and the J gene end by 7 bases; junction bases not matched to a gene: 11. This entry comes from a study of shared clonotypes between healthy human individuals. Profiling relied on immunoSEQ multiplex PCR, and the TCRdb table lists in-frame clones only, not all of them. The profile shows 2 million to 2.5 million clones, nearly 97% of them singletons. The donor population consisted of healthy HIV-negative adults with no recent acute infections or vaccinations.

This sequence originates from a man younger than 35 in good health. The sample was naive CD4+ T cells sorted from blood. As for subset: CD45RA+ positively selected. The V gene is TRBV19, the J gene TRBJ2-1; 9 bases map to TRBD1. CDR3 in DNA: TGTGCCAGTAGTACAGGGACAGGGTTGGTGGGGAATGAGCAGTTCTTC. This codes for CASSTGTGLVGNEQFF.